This TCR beta chain was identified during a study of blood T cell repertoires in COVID-19. Study-level information: Spain, Italy and the United States supplied samples that represented acute and convalescent COVID-19. PBMCs, B-cell-depleted T cells, or T cells were the source of the cDNA or gDNA that made up the material.

This clone was observed a single time. How the authors handled the data: Counts of nucleated cells, estimated from reference gene primer amplification, were obtained. Profiled with immunoSEQ multiplex PCR; TCRdb holds only in-frame clones, not every one. D and trimming were read from the DNA, whereas the V and J calls and clone size are those reported in that table. The sample includes about 240,000 clones, roughly 80% of them seen just once. Trimming removed 6 bases from V and 4 bases from J, with 15 bases in between. The CDR3 is made up of 14 amino acids. Germline V CDR1 and CDR2: ENHRY, SYGVKD. The sequencing input was peripheral blood. The sequence was collected from a woman in her late teens or twenties with acute or convalescent COVID-19. This chain connects TRBV10-3 to TRBJ2-5; the D gene is possibly TRBD1 (6 bases). CDR3 nucleotides: TGTGCCATCAGGGCGGCCCAAGGGGGAGAGACCCAGTACTTC. It specifies CAIRAAQGGETQYF.